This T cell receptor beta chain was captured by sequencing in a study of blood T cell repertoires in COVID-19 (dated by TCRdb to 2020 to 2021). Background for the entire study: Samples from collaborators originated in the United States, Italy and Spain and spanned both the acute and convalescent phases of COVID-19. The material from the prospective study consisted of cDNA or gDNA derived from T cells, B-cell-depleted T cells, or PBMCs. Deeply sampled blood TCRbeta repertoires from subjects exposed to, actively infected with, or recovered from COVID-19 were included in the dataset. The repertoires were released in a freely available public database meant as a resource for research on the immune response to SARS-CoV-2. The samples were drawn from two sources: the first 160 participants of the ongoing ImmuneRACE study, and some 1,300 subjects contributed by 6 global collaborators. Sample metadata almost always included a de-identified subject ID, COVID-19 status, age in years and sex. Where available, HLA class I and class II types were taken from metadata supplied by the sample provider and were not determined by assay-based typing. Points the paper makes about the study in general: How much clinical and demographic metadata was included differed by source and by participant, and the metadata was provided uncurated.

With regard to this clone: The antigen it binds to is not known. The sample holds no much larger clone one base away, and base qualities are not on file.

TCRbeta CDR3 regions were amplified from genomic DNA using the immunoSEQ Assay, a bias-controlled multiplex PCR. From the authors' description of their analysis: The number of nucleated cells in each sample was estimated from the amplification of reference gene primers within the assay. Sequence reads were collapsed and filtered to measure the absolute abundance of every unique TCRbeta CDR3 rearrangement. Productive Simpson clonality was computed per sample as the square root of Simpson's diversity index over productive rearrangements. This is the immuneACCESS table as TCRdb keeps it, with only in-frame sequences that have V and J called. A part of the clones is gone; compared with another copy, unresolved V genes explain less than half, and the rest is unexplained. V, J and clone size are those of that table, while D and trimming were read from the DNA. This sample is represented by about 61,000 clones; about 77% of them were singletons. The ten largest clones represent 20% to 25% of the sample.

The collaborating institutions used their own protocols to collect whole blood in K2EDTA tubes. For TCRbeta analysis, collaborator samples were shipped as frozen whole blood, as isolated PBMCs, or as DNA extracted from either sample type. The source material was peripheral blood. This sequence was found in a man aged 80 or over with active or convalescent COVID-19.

The DNA sequence follows: TGTGCCAGCTCACCAGTTCGCGCCGCGGAGCTGTTTTTT. It specifies CASSPVRAAELFF. The sequence links TRBV18 to TRBJ2-2, with the D gene uncertain. V is cut by 2 bases and J by 10 bases, and the space between the germline ends is 11 bases. The CDR3 spans 13 residues, from the cysteine through the phenylalanine. The read is trimmed to its CDR3 DNA, 39 bases read in frame from base 1. CDR1 and CDR2, looked up from the germline V gene, are KGHSH and LQKENI.